One T cell receptor beta chain is described in this entry. The CDR3 contains 12 residues. V was trimmed by 6 bases and J by 0 bases, leaving 6 bases between them. Germline values: CDR1 WSHSY, CDR2 SAAADI. Naive CD8 populations comprised CD45RO-negative cells positively selected for CCR7, excluding terminally differentiated effector memory CD45RA+ cells. This sample was taken from a study of shared clonotypes between healthy human individuals. About the research overall: Donors had three CD4 naive, three CD4 memory, two CD8 naive and one CD8 memory plate apiece.

Several immunoSEQ 96-well plates shared each subset's DNA, each plate a replicate. As processed by the authors: Junction-only sequences produced by ImmunoSEQ had no quality scores, so filtering differed. TCRdb's copy holds only in-frame clones and misses some; the assay was immunoSEQ multiplex PCR. That table is the source of V, J and clone size, and D and trimming were worked out from the DNA. The table records nearly 2 million clones, about 94% of them present only once. Sequences were obtained from naive CD8+ T cells sorted from blood. V usage is TRBV10-2 and J usage is TRBJ2-7; D uncertain. This sequence originates from a man younger than 30 in good health. Written as DNA, the CDR3 is TGCGCCAGCAGCCTGAGCTCCTACGAGCAGTACTTC. Encoded protein: CASSLSSYEQYF.